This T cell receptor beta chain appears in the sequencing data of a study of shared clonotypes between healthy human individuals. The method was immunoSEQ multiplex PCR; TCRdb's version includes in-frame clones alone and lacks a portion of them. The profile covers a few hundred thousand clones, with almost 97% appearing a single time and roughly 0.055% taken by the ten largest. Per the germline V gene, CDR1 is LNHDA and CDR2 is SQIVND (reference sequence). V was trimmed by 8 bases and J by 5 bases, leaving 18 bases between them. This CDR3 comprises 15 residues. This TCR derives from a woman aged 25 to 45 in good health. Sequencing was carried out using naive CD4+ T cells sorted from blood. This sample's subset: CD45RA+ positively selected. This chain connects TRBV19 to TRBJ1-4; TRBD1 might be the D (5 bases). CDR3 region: CASADGGGVNEKLFF. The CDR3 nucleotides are TGTGCCAGTGCGGATGGTGGAGGGGTAAATGAAAAACTGTTTTTT.